This T cell receptor beta chain came from a study of blood T cell repertoires in COVID-19. Study background: PBMCs, B-cell-depleted T cells, or T cells were the source of the cDNA or gDNA that made up the material.

Germline V CDR1 and CDR2: MGHDK, SYGVNS. V lost 3 bases to trimming and J lost 1 base, with 14 bases between them. The CDR3 extends over 16 amino acids. Sequenced by immunoSEQ multiplex PCR; TCRdb stores in-frame clones only, minus some. The sample holds 150,000 to 200,000 clones, roughly four fifths seen once. This clone was found once. The clonotype comes from a human donor in a cohort sampled during active COVID-19. The sequenced sample was peripheral blood. V is TRBV25-1 and J is TRBJ2-3; D is ambiguous. CDR3 coding DNA: TGTGCCAGCAGTGACAAAGCCGGTTTCCGCACAGATACGCAGTATTTT. This codes for CASSDKAGFRTDTQYF.